Below, 4 T cell receptor beta chains from the same sample are listed, as sequenced in a study of blood T cells in healthy people across ages. Next came a second PCR, run for roughly 6 to 11 cycles, which used a sample-barcoded 5' primer along with a J-beta primer mix. TCRdb reanalysed the 5' RACE reads using MiXCR and keeps one entry per CDR3 protein. The sample comprises 1,800,000 or so distinct CDR3 sequences, 30% to 40% of which are singletons, and roughly 23% rests with the top ten. Sequencing was carried out using blood. These receptors originate from a human donor in good health.

Comment on this clonotype: Just one base apart from a much larger clone, this may be a read error. The chain combines TRBV29-1 with TRBJ2-1; TRBD1 is a possible D gene (6 bases). The CDR3 spans 11 residues. Trimming took 5 bases from V and 10 from J, leaving 12 bases between them. Germline V gene sequence: CDR1 SQVTM, CDR2 ANQGSEA. Written as DNA, the CDR3 is TGCAGCGTTACTATGACAGGCGAGCAGTTCTTC. It specifies CSVTMTGEQFF.

The gene calls are TRBV15 and TRBJ2-4; 7 bases match TRBD1. This CDR3 contains 16 residues. Germline loops: CDR1 LNHNV, CDR2 YYDKDF (reference sequence). V shed 1 base, J shed 13 bases, and the junction held 16 bases outside the gene matches. Written as DNA, the CDR3 is TGTGCCACCAGCAGAGGGGACAGCTACCAATACAATGAGCAGTACTTC. Encoded protein: CATSRGDSYQYNEQYF.

This clonotype was seen only a few times. This sequence joins TRBV4-3 and TRBJ1-5; no definite D call. Per the germline V gene, CDR1 is LGHNA and CDR2 is YSLEER. CDR3 length: 13 amino acids. Trimming took off 0 bases at V and 7 bases at J, with 7 bases between the two ends. The chain's CDR3 is CASSQDRQQPQHF. DNA of the CDR3: TGCGCCAGCAGCCAAGATCGGCAGCAGCCCCAGCATTTT.

This clonotype was seen only a few times. The chain uses TRBV5-1 and TRBJ2-7; D possibly corresponds to TRBD2 (6 bases). The CDR3 extends over 17 amino acids. The V end was cut by 5 bases, the J end by 0 bases, with 21 bases between. In germline, CDR1 is SGHRS, CDR2 YFSETQ. The CDR3, as DNA: TGCGCCAGCAGTAGAGGGGTGGCGGCGGGACCCTCCTACGAGCAGTACTTC. This sequence encodes CASSRGVAAGPSYEQYF.